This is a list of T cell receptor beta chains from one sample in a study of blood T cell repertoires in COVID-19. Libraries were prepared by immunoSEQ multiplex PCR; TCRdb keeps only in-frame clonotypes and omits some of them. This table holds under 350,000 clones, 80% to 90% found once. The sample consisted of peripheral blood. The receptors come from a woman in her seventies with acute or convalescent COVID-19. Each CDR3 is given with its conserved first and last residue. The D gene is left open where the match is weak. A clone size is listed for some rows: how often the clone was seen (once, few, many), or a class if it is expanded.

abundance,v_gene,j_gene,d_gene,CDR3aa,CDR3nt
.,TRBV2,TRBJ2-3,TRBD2,CASRGTSGEMRRTDTQYF,TGTGCCAGCAGAGGGACTAGCGGGGAAATGAGGCGAACAGATACGCAGTATTTT
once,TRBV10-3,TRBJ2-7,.,CAISESKSTAEQYF,TGTGCCATCAGTGAGTCTAAGAGTACCGCCGAGCAGTACTTC
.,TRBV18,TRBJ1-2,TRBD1,CASSRPRDRAYGYTF,TGTGCCAGCTCACGCCCCCGGGACAGGGCTTATGGCTACACCTTC
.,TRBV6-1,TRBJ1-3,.,CASSEAAGSSGNTIYF,TGTGCCAGCAGTGAAGCGGCGGGTAGCTCTGGAAACACCATATATTTT
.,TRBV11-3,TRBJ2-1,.,CASSQRKQSFGEQFF,TGTGCCAGCAGTCAAAGGAAACAGTCCTTTGGCGAGCAGTTCTTC
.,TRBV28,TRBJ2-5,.,CASSPLLQGGQETQYF,TGTGCCAGCAGTCCTCTCTTACAGGGAGGGCAAGAGACCCAGTACTTC
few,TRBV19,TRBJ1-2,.,CASSMGREVYGYTF,TGTGCCAGTAGTATGGGCAGGGAGGTCTATGGCTACACCTTC
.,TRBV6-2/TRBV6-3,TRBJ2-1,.,CASSYGGELGLNEQFF,TGTGCCAGCAGTTACGGAGGAGAATTAGGTTTGAATGAGCAGTTCTTC
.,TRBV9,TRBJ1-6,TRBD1,CASRRNDRGYSPLHF,TGTGCCAGCAGGCGTAACGACAGGGGGTATTCACCCCTCCACTTT
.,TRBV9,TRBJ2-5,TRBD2,CASTRRGGDWETQYF,TGTGCCAGCACGCGGCGCGGGGGGGACTGGGAGACCCAGTACTTC
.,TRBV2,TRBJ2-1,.,CASSGEHQFF,TGTGCCAGCAGTGGGGAGCATCAGTTCTTC
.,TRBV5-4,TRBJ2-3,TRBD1,CASSSRGLDTDTQYF,TGTGCCAGCAGCTCCAGGGGGCTCGACACAGATACGCAGTATTTT
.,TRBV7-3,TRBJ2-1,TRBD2,CASSPQRESYNEQFF,TGTGCCAGCAGCCCCCAGCGGGAGTCCTACAATGAGCAGTTCTTC
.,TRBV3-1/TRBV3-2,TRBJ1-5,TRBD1,CASSQSWDRGGQPQHF,TGTGCCAGCAGCCAATCCTGGGACAGGGGCGGTCAGCCCCAGCATTTT
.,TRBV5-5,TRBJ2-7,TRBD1,CASSQGTGKYEQYF,TGTGCCAGCAGCCAGGGGACAGGGAAATACGAGCAGTACTTC
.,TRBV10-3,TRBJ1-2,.,CAISEWLPRGYGYTF,TGTGCCATCAGTGAATGGCTCCCGCGCGGGTATGGCTACACCTTC
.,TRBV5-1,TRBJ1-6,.,CASSMRQGLPSNSPLHF,TGCGCCAGCAGCATGAGGCAGGGGCTTCCGTCGAATTCACCCCTCCACTTT
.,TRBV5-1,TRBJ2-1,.,CASSLVGGASYNEQFF,TGCGCCAGCAGCTTGGTTGGCGGGGCCTCCTACAATGAGCAGTTCTTC
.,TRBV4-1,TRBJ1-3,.,CASSQAPAQFGNTIYF,TGCGCCAGCAGCCAAGCCCCTGCACAGTTCGGAAACACCATATATTTT
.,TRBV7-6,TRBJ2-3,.,CASSFDYTDTQYF,TGTGCCAGCAGCTTCGACTACACAGATACGCAGTATTTT
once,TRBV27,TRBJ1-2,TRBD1,CASSLAPGQDGYTF,TGTGCCAGCAGTTTAGCCCCGGGACAGGATGGCTACACCTTC
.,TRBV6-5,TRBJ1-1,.,CASGAAYSEAFF,TGTGCCAGTGGGGCAGCTTACTCTGAAGCTTTCTTT
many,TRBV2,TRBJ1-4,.,CASRDIQSWAATNEKLFF,TGTGCCAGCAGGGACATCCAGTCCTGGGCTGCAACTAATGAAAAACTGTTTTTT
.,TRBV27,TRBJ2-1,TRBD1,CASRSHGTDTLNEQFF,TGTGCCAGCAGGAGCCACGGGACAGATACTTTAAATGAGCAGTTCTTC
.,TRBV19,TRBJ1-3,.,CASSRELLSGNTIYF,TGTGCCAGTAGTAGGGAGCTCCTCTCTGGAAACACCATATATTTT
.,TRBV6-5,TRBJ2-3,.,CASADREPDTQYF,TGTGCCAGCGCTGACAGAGAACCAGATACGCAGTATTTT
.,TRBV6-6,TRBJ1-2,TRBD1,CASSYGEQGAGYGYTF,TGTGCCAGCAGTTACGGAGAACAGGGGGCGGGCTATGGCTACACCTTC
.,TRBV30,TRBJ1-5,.,CAWSVMRWPGDNSNQPQHF,TGTGCCTGGAGTGTAATGAGGTGGCCAGGGGATAATAGCAATCAGCCCCAGCATTTT
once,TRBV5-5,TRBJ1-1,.,CASSVRGSEALF,TGTGCCAGCAGCGTACGGGGTTCTGAGGCGCTCTTT
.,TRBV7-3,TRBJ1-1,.,CASSRRVDSEAFF,TGTGCCAGCAGTCGTCGGGTGGATTCTGAAGCTTTCTTT
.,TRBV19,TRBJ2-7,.,CASSSLRGEQYF,TGTGCCAGTAGTTCCCTCCGGGGAGAGCAGTACTTC
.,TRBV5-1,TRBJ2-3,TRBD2,CASSLGRGGPKDTQYF,TGCGCCAGCAGCTTAGGGCGGGGGGGCCCAAAAGATACGCAGTATTTT
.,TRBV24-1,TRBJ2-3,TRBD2,CATSDSLAAGFTDTQYF,TGTGCCACCAGTGATTCTCTGGCAGCGGGGTTCACAGATACGCAGTATTTT
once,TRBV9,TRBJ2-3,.,CASSAGLGTDTQYF,TGTGCCAGCAGCGCAGGACTGGGCACAGATACGCAGTATTTT
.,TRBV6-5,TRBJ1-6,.,CASRANNSPLHF,TGTGCCAGCCGAGCAAATAATTCACCCCTCCACTTT
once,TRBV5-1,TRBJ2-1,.,CASSPWRAYNEQFF,TGCGCCAGCAGCCCGTGGAGAGCCTACAATGAGCAGTTCTTC
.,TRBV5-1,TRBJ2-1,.,CASSLRQGIYNEQFF,TGCGCCAGCAGCTTGCGGCAGGGGATATACAATGAGCAGTTCTTC
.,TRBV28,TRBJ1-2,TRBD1,CASTSLKGAGYTF,TGTGCCAGCACTTCTTTGAAGGGGGCCGGCTACACCTTC
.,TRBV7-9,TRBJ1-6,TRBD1,CASSVQGTNSPLHF,TGTGCCAGCAGCGTACAGGGGACCAATTCACCCCTCCACTTT
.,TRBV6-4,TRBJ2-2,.,CASPILQGGTLPGELFF,TGTGCCAGCCCTATCTTGCAGGGGGGCACCCTTCCCGGGGAGCTGTTTTTT
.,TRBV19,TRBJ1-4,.,CASSGRGNEKLFF,TGTGCCAGTAGTGGGAGGGGGAATGAAAAACTGTTTTTT
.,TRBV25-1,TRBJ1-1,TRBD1,CASSVQGALTTEAFF,TGTGCCAGCAGTGTCCAGGGGGCCTTGACCACTGAAGCTTTCTTT
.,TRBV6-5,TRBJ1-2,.,CASSETPNYGYTF,TGTGCCAGCTCCGAGACACCAAACTATGGCTACACCTTC
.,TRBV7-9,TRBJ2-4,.,CASSDRYSGIQYF,TGTGCCAGCAGCGATCGATACTCGGGCATTCAGTACTTC
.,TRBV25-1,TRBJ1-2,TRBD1,CASSDRGNYGYTF,TGTGCCAGCAGTGACAGGGGGAACTATGGCTACACCTTC
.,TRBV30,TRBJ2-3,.,CAWSFGRGADTQYF,TGTGCCTGGAGTTTTGGACGGGGAGCGGATACGCAGTATTTT
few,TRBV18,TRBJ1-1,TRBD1,CASSLHTPGQGTEAFF,TGTGCCAGCTCACTCCATACTCCGGGACAGGGCACTGAAGCTTTCTTT
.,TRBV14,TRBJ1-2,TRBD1,CASSQQGAPSANYGYTF,TGTGCCAGCAGCCAACAGGGGGCCCCTTCAGCTAACTATGGCTACACCTTC
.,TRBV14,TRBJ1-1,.,CASSQNMRAEAFF,TGTGCCAGCAGCCAAAACATGAGGGCTGAAGCTTTCTTT
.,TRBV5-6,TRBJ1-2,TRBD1,CASSVDRGLNYGYTF,TGTGCCAGCAGTGTGGACAGGGGGTTAAACTATGGCTACACCTTC
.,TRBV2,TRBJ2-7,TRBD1,CASRTGQFLYEQYF,TGTGCCAGCAGGACGGGACAGTTTCTCTACGAGCAGTACTTC
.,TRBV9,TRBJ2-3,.,CASSVGGDRRTDTQYF,TGTGCCAGCAGCGTAGGGGGGGATAGGAGGACAGATACGCAGTATTTT
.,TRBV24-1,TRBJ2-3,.,CATSDRGDTQYF,TGTGCCACCAGTGACCGGGGGGATACGCAGTATTTT
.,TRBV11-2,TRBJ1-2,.,CASSFSDYGYTF,TGTGCCAGCAGCTTTTCGGACTATGGCTACACCTTC
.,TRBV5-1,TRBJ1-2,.,CASSTMLGGPGGYTF,TGCGCCAGCAGCACCATGCTCGGGGGGCCGGGTGGCTACACCTTC
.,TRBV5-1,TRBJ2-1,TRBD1,CASSRYGTEYNEQFF,TGCGCCAGCAGCCGTTACGGGACAGAATACAATGAGCAGTTCTTC
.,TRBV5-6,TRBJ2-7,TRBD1,CASSSRDRFPEQYF,TGTGCCAGCAGCTCTCGGGACAGGTTCCCCGAGCAGTACTTC
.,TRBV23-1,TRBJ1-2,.,CASSRVWAGYGYTF,TGCGCCAGCAGTCGGGTCTGGGCAGGCTATGGCTACACCTTC
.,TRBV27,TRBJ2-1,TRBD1,CASSFLGQGNEQFF,TGTGCCAGCAGTTTCCTAGGACAGGGCAATGAGCAGTTCTTC
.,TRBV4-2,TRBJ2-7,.,CASSQDKGVYEQYF,TGTGCCAGCAGCCAAGATAAGGGGGTCTACGAGCAGTACTTC